Below, one T cell receptor beta chain is given with its context. These data originate in a study of cytomegalovirus exposure and HLA in healthy donors. Study-wide background: Under 90% of around 390 genotyped donors fell in the Caucasian-associated ancestry cluster.

With 60 Vbeta and 13 Jbeta primers, the PCR was carried out. This table comes from immunoSEQ multiplex PCR, and its TCRdb copy is limited to in-frame clones, with some not included. In the table there are under 150,000 clones, around 77% of which are singletons. V dropped 4 bases and J dropped 4 bases, with 15 bases sitting between them. CDR1 and CDR2 (germline): LNHDA, SQIVND (reference sequence). The CDR3 is 15 residues long. Material: PBMCs. This receptor was taken from a woman aged 25-40 years in good health and CMV-seropositive. This sequence joins TRBV19 and TRBJ2-3; possibly TRBD2 for D (6 bases). As DNA, the CDR3 is TGTGCCAGTAGTACTATCAGGGAGGTTTCAGATACGCAGTATTTT. Translated: CASSTIREVSDTQYF.